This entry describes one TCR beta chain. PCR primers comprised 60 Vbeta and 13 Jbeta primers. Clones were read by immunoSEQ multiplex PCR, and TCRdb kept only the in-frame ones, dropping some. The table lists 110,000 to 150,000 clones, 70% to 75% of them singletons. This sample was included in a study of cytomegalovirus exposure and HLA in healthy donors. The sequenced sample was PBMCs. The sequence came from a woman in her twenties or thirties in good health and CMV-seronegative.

CDR3 nucleotides: TGTGCCAGCAGAAAGACAGGGTTCGGTTCACCCCTCCACTTT. As protein: CASRKTGFGSPLHF. This chain connects TRBV28 to TRBJ1-6; 7 bases fit TRBD1. V was pared by 6 bases and J by 9 bases, with 8 bases of the junction left unmatched. CDR1 and CDR2 from the germline V gene are MDHEN and SYDVKM. The CDR3 is 14 amino acids. The full variable domain, with the rest looked up from reference TRBV28 and TRBJ1-6, is DVKVTQSSRYLVKRTGEKVFLECVQDMDHENMFWYRQDPGLGLRLIYFSYDVKMKEKGDIPEGYSVSREKKERFSLILESASTNQTSMYLCASRKTGFGSPLHFGNGTRLTVT.